These 19 T cell receptor beta chains came from one sample sequenced in a study of blood T cells in healthy people across ages. Together with a sample-barcoded 5' primer, a J-beta primer mix was included in a second PCR lasting roughly 6 to 12 cycles. TCRdb called the 5' RACE reads again in MiXCR, with one record for every CDR3 protein. The sample holds approximately 770,000 distinct CDR3 sequences, nearly 60% seen once. Sequencing was carried out using blood. The receptor set was obtained from a man younger than 40 in good health.

In its sample, this clonotype was seen a few times. The chain links TRBV7-9 to TRBJ2-7, with a tentative D call TRBD1 (6 bases). The CDR3 runs 13 residues. Between the trimmed V and J ends, which lost 1 base and 6 bases, there was a span of 10 bases. CDR1 SEHNR and CDR2 FQNEAQ come from the germline V gene (reference sequence). For the CDR3, the DNA is TGTGCCAGCAGCTTAGGTGGGACACCCGAGCAGTACTTC. It codes for CASSLGGTPEQYF.

The genes are TRBV20-1 and TRBJ1-2, with no clear D. CDR1 and CDR2 (germline): DFQATT, SNEGSKA (reference sequence). The CDR3 covers 14 residues. Trimming left V 4 bases short and J 5 bases short, with 17 bases between. CDR3 loop: CSATPSRPEYGYTF. The CDR3 DNA reads as TGCAGTGCTACGCCCTCGAGACCCGAATATGGCTACACCTTC.

The chain couples TRBV9 to TRBJ2-5, with D unresolved. Germline assignment: CDR1 SGDLS and CDR2 YYNGEE. The V gene lost 0 bases and the J gene lost 5 bases, with 5 bases spanning the gap. The CDR3 is made up of 12 amino acids. The CDR3 nucleotides are TGTGCCAGCAGCGTAGCTTCGGAGACCCAGTACTTC. This encodes CASSVASETQYF.

The chain couples TRBV6-5 to TRBJ2-7; D may be TRBD2 (5 bases). With 3 bases removed from V and 4 bases from J, the gap between germline ends came to 16 bases. Germline assignment: CDR1 MNHEY and CDR2 SVGAGI. CDR3 size: 15 residues. The chain's CDR3 is CASSYASPPLYEQYF. CDR3 DNA: TGTGCCAGCAGTTATGCTAGCCCCCCGCTATACGAGCAGTACTTC.

The chain couples TRBV29-1 to TRBJ2-1; the D gene is possibly TRBD2 (6 bases). This CDR3 spans 14 amino acids. With 2 bases removed from V and 10 bases from J, the gap between germline ends came to 18 bases. The germline V gene encodes CDR1 SQVTM and CDR2 ANQGSEA. The CDR3 is CSVEKLAGPGEQFF. In nucleotides, the CDR3 is TGCAGCGTTGAAAAACTAGCTGGGCCTGGGGAGCAGTTCTTC.

This sequence joins TRBV5-5 and TRBJ2-7; 8 bases align to TRBD1. Trimming removed 4 bases from V and 1 base from J; junction bases left unmatched: 7. Germline-derived CDR1 and CDR2 are SGHKS and YYEKEE (reference sequence). This CDR3 comprises 15 residues. The CDR3 DNA sequence: TGTGCCAGCAGCGATACCGGGACAGGTTCCTACGAGCAGTACTTC. Translation: CASSDTGTGSYEQYF.

This clonotype was recorded a few times. The V and J genes are TRBV2 and TRBJ2-5; D gene ambiguous. In germline, CDR1 is SNHLY, CDR2 FYNNEI. V dropped 10 bases and J dropped 4 bases, with 13 bases sitting between them. The CDR3 totals 12 residues. The CDR3 region is CATQISGETQYF. The CDR3 DNA is TGTGCCACCCAAATATCTGGAGAGACCCAGTACTTC.

The chain combines TRBV5-1 with TRBJ1-2, with D unresolved. Germline V gives CDR1 SGHRS, CDR2 YFSETQ. The CDR3 consists of 15 residues. Trimming stripped 0 bases from V and 3 bases from J, with 12 bases between. CDR3 in amino acids: CASSLGGSLDYGYTF. For the CDR3, the DNA is TGCGCCAGCAGCTTGGGCGGATCACTAGACTATGGCTACACCTTC.

In its sample, this clonotype was seen once. The V call is TRBV11-2, the J call TRBJ2-3; TRBD1 matches at 8 bases. After removal of 5 bases from V and 5 bases from J, the junction contained 9 bases not matched to a gene. The CDR3 has 15 residues. Germline V CDR1 and CDR2: SGHAT, FQNNGV. The CDR3 bases are TGTGCCAGCAGCCCCAACCCAGGACAGGGAGATACGCAGTATTTT. Its protein is CASSPNPGQGDTQYF.

The sample holds a few counts of this clonotype. The rearrangement links TRBV4-3 to TRBJ2-7; D unresolved. The V gene lost 0 bases and the J gene lost 3 bases, with 9 bases spanning the gap. The CDR3 has 14 amino acids. Germline V lookup: CDR1 LGHNA, CDR2 YSLEER. As DNA, the CDR3 is TGCGCCAGCAGCCAAGATTCAGTCAGCTACGAGCAGTACTTC. Amino acid sequence: CASSQDSVSYEQYF.

The CDR3 is CAWMGYTDTQYF. The CDR3 nucleotides are TGTGCCTGGATGGGCTACACAGATACGCAGTATTTT. V gene TRBV30 combines with J gene TRBJ2-3; D not resolved. Trimming took off 4 bases at V and 2 bases at J, with 7 bases between the two ends. Per germline, CDR1 GTSNPN and CDR2 SVGIG (reference sequence). The length of the CDR3 is 12 residues.

Worth noting for this clonotype: At one end the junction does not follow the germline gene, possibly because of a read error. The chain combines TRBV7-7 with TRBJ2-4, with a possible D match to TRBD1 (6 bases). CDR1 SSHAT and CDR2 FNYEAQ come from the germline V gene (reference sequence). The CDR3 has 16 residues. The CDR3 loop reads CASSLGGFLAKNIQYF. The CDR3 region has the DNA TGTGCTAGCAGCTTAGGGGGTTTCCTAGCCAAAAACATTCAGTACTTC. The variable domain in full, completed from reference TRBV7-7 and TRBJ2-4, reads GAGVSQSPRYKVTKRGQDVTLRCDPISSHATLYWYQQALGQGPEFLTYFNYEAQPDKSGLPSDRFSAERPEGSISTLTIQRTEQRDSAMYRCASSLGGFLAKNIQYFGAGTRLSVL.

The chain uses TRBV7-6 and TRBJ2-2; D is tentatively TRBD1 or TRBD2 (5 bases each). CDR1 is SGHVS, CDR2 FNYEAQ, per germline. This CDR3 contains 15 residues. The ends were cut back, 5 bases at V and 4 bases at J, with 14 bases in the middle. The CDR3 protein is CASSGRGGSTGELFF. The CDR3 DNA follows: TGTGCCAGCAGCGGTAGGGGCGGGTCCACCGGGGAGCTGTTTTTT.

This clonotype was counted a few times. The chain uses TRBV20-1 and TRBJ2-5; 9 bases are a match to TRBD1. This CDR3 contains 14 residues. CDR1 and CDR2 from the germline V gene are DFQATT and SNEGSKA (reference sequence). Trimming cost V 5 bases and J 5 bases; bases outside gene matches: 9. The CDR3 sequence is CSASGTGIVETQYF. The CDR3, as DNA: TGCAGTGCTTCCGGGACAGGGATCGTGGAGACCCAGTACTTC.

The chain joins TRBV6-1 to TRBJ2-3; weak D call: TRBD2 (7 bases). Trimming took 0 bases from V and 3 from J, leaving 10 bases between them. The germline V gene encodes CDR1 MNHNS and CDR2 SASEGT. The CDR3 totals 15 residues. The DNA for the CDR3 is TGTGCCAGCAGTGAAGCGGGGGGGCAGACAGATACGCAGTATTTT. It encodes CASSEAGGQTDTQYF.

This clonotype has just one count. This chain's CDR3 is CSVPEDLYEQYF. CDR3 DNA: TGCAGCGTTCCCGAAGATTTATACGAGCAGTACTTC. This sequence joins TRBV29-1 and TRBJ2-4; D unresolved. The J call may be in error: the DNA end matches TRBJ2-7 better. CDR1 SQVTM and CDR2 ANQGSEA come from the germline V gene. The CDR3 is 12 residues long.

V and J are TRBV7-6 and TRBJ2-1, with D unresolved. In germline, CDR1 is SGHVS, CDR2 FNYEAQ. With 1 base removed from V and 9 bases from J, the gap between germline ends came to 13 bases. This CDR3 spans 14 amino acids. CDR3 sequence (DNA): TGTGCCAGCAGCTTAGGCGCGGTTGGGCGTGAGCAGTTCTTC. This encodes CASSLGAVGREQFF.

This chain links TRBV20-1 with TRBJ2-5; 10 nucleotides agree with TRBD2. The last part of the DNA fits TRBJ2-7 better; the J call may be wrong. The CDR3 totals 16 residues. Germline assignment: CDR1 DFQATT and CDR2 SNEGSKA (reference sequence). CDR3 sequence: CSASEAGGPSRYEQYF. The CDR3 DNA reads TGCAGTGCTAGTGAAGCGGGAGGGCCGTCCCGCTACGAGCAGTACTTC.

A few counts support this clonotype. The rearrangement joins TRBV15 to TRBJ2-4; D is perhaps TRBD1 or TRBD2 (5 bases each). This CDR3 region has 18 residues. Trimming took off 1 base at V and 0 bases at J, with 16 bases between the two ends. Germline V gene data show CDR1 as LNHNV and CDR2 as YYDKDF (reference sequence). In DNA, the CDR3 is TGTGCCACCAGCAGAGGTGGTGGGGGACCGGTAGCCAAAAACATTCAGTACTTC. The encoded protein is CATSRGGGGPVAKNIQYF.